The 18 T cell receptor beta chains below were found in one sample sequenced in a study of cytomegalovirus exposure and HLA in healthy donors (dated 2017 in TCRdb). To prepare the library, the immunoSEQ multiplex PCR assay was applied. The multiplex PCR relied on a mix of 60 forward primers for TCR Vbeta segments and 13 reverse primers for TCR Jbeta segments. TCRdb provides this immuneACCESS table in a form limited to in-frame rearrangements. Some clones are lacking; in checked studies, under half of them reflect an unresolved V gene, and why the rest are absent is not known. The sample records 150,000 to 200,000 clones, roughly 13% of which are singletons. 7.8% of the sample is held by the ten biggest clonotypes. Sequences were obtained from PBMCs. The receptors were gathered from a man aged 45-65 years in good health and CMV-seropositive.

This clone was seen a handful of times. This chain joins TRBV5-4 and TRBJ2-5; D is possibly TRBD2 (5 bases). The germline V and J ends were trimmed by 2 bases and 1 base, with 12 bases remaining between them. The CDR3 length is 15 residues. The V gene's germline CDR1 is SGHNT and CDR2 YYREEE (reference sequence). The CDR3 spells CASSFTSGSQETQYF. The CDR3 DNA follows: TGTGCCAGCAGCTTTACGTCGGGGAGCCAAGAGACCCAGTACTTC.

This chain uses TRBV7-2 with TRBJ2-3; D perhaps matches TRBD1 (6 bases). Per the germline V gene, CDR1 is SGHTA and CDR2 is FQGNSA. The CDR3 sequence is 15 residues long. V lost 0 bases, J lost 6 bases, and 13 bases lay in between. The CDR3 here is CASSLAYRAEDTQYF. The CDR3 DNA sequence: TGTGCCAGCAGCTTAGCGTACAGGGCGGAGGATACGCAGTATTTT.

This sequence joins TRBV25-1 and TRBJ2-5; D is perhaps TRBD1 (5 bases). Germline loops: CDR1 MGHDK, CDR2 SYGVNS. The CDR3 extends over 14 amino acids. The V and J ends lost 4 bases and 1 base respectively, with 10 bases between them. Written as DNA, the CDR3 is TGTGCCAGCAGTGCTTGGGGCCCCCAAGAGACCCAGTACTTC. It translates to CASSAWGPQETQYF.

V usage is TRBV5-1 and J usage is TRBJ1-2, with 7 nucleotides matching TRBD1. Germline CDR1 and CDR2: SGHRS and YFSETQ. This CDR3 has 12 amino acids. The junction had 1 base not matched to a gene; V was cut back by 3 bases and J by 5 bases. CDR3 region: CASSWGQYGYTF. DNA for the CDR3: TGCGCCAGCAGCTGGGGACAGTATGGCTACACCTTC.

CDR3 region: CASSYEDRANEQFF. For the CDR3, the DNA is TGTGCCAGCAGTTACGAGGACAGAGCCAATGAGCAGTTCTTC. V is TRBV6-5 and J is TRBJ2-1, with D possibly matching TRBD1 (6 bases). Germline CDR1 and CDR2: MNHEY and SVGAGI. This CDR3 is built from 14 residues. V was pared by 2 bases and J by 6 bases, with 11 bases between.

This clone was observed a few times. The chain has TRBV25-1 and TRBJ2-7; D may be TRBD1 (7 bases). CDR3 length equals 13 residues. The V end lost 8 bases, the J end lost 2 bases, and 13 bases lay between the germline ends. The V gene's germline CDR1 is MGHDK and CDR2 SYGVNS. CDR3 residues: CASPRDSAYEQYV. The CDR3 DNA reads TGTGCCAGCCCGCGGGACAGCGCCTACGAGCAGTACGTC.

The rearrangement links TRBV5-1 to TRBJ1-1; 8 positions agree with TRBD1. This CDR3 is built from 16 residues. The V gene's germline CDR1 is SGHRS and CDR2 YFSETQ. After removal of 6 bases from V and 5 bases from J, the junction contained 15 bases not matched to a gene. CDR3 loop: CASKRGPGGEGTEAFF. The CDR3 nucleotides read TGCGCCAGCAAAAGAGGGCCAGGGGGCGAAGGGACTGAAGCTTTCTTT.

This clone was observed a handful of times. The V call is TRBV4-1, the J call TRBJ1-1; TRBD1 is a possible D gene (5 bases). V was trimmed by 3 bases and J by 5 bases, leaving 16 bases between them. The CDR3 spans 15 residues. From germline, CDR1 is MGHRA and CDR2 YSYEKL. CDR3 bases: TGCGCCAGCAGCCAGGCGGGACTCCGGGTAACTGAAGCTTTCTTT. Residues: CASSQAGLRVTEAFF.

This clone was seen a few times. This chain uses TRBV5-1 with TRBJ2-7; 7 positions match TRBD1. CDR1 and CDR2 (germline): SGHRS, YFSETQ. This CDR3 is 14 amino acids long. After removal of 0 bases from V and 1 base from J, the junction contained 1 base not matched to a gene. The CDR3 reads CASSLVQGSYEQYV. CDR3 DNA sequence: TGCGCCAGCAGCTTGGTACAGGGGTCCTACGAGCAGTACGTC.

The chain joins TRBV11-3 to TRBJ1-4; 10 bases are a match to TRBD1. CDR3 length: 15 residues. Per germline, CDR1 SGHNT and CDR2 YENEEA. Trimming at V came to 5 bases and at J to 7 bases, leaving 7 bases not matched to a gene. The CDR3 is CASSPGTGVLEKLFF. In DNA, the CDR3 is TGTGCCAGCAGCCCCGGGACAGGGGTCCTTGAAAAACTGTTTTTT.

This clone was counted between two and nine times. The genes are TRBV4-3 and TRBJ1-1; D not resolved. Germline loops: CDR1 LGHNA, CDR2 YSLEER. The CDR3 sequence is 14 residues long. V was cut by 0 bases and J by 1 base, with 6 bases left in between. CDR3 loop: CASSQELKNTEAFF. As DNA, the CDR3 is TGCGCCAGCAGCCAAGAACTCAAGAACACTGAAGCTTTCTTT.

This clone was seen only a few times. This chain connects TRBV7-2 to TRBJ2-7; no clear D. The CDR3 consists of 14 residues. Trimming stripped 1 base from V and 3 bases from J, with 10 bases between. Per germline, CDR1 SGHTA and CDR2 FQGNSA. The CDR3 nucleotides are TGTGCCAGCAGCTTAGGGCAGACTTACTACGAGCAGTACTTC. Its translation: CASSLGQTYYEQYF. Supplemented by reference TRBV7-2 and TRBJ2-7, the full variable domain reads GAGVSQSPSNKVTEKGKDVELRCDPISGHTALYWYRQSLGQGLEFLIYFQGNSAPDKSGLPSDRFSAERTGGSVSTLTIQRTQQEDSAVYLCASSLGQTYYEQYFGPGTRLTVT.

The chain has TRBV14 and TRBJ2-3; possible D gene TRBD2, 5 bases. The CDR3 has 13 residues. CDR1 is SGHDN, CDR2 FVKESK, per germline. V gave up 1 base and J gave up 9 bases, with 11 bases separating them. The CDR3 here is CASSQGRFGTQYF. DNA of the CDR3: TGTGCCAGCAGCCAAGGGAGGTTTGGGACGCAGTATTTT.

This rearrangement joins TRBV5-8 to TRBJ1-6; the D gene is possibly TRBD1 (6 bases). The V end lost 4 bases, the J end lost 10 bases, and 18 bases lay between the germline ends. The CDR3 is 15 amino acids. Germline CDR1 SGHTS, CDR2 YDEGEE. The CDR3 loop reads CASSTYRVPSSPLHF. The CDR3 DNA reads as TGTGCCAGCAGCACGTACAGGGTACCAAGCTCACCCCTCCACTTT.

The chain uses TRBV4-3 and TRBJ1-5; D gene uncertain. CDR3 length equals 13 residues. Between the trimmed V and J ends, which lost 0 bases and 5 bases, there was a span of 5 bases. Germline V gene data show CDR1 as LGHNA and CDR2 as YSLEER. CDR3 sequence reads: CASSQDIYQPQHF. The CDR3 DNA is TGCGCCAGCAGCCAAGACATTTATCAGCCCCAGCATTTT.

This clone was detected a few times. The rearrangement uses TRBV7-9 and TRBJ1-2; D is unresolved. The V end was cut by 1 base, the J end by 0 bases, with 9 bases between. Per germline, CDR1 SEHNR and CDR2 FQNEAQ (reference sequence). CDR3 length equals 15 residues. CDR3: CASSLVQAPNYGYTF. CDR3 DNA: TGTGCCAGCAGCTTAGTGCAGGCTCCTAACTATGGCTACACCTTC.

This rearrangement joins TRBV5-6 to TRBJ1-6, with 8 bases identical to TRBD1. Germline-derived CDR1 and CDR2 are SGHDT and YYEEEE. CDR3 length: 14 residues. V shed 2 bases, J shed 7 bases, and the junction held 2 bases outside the gene matches. DNA of the CDR3: TGTGCCAGCAGCTTCAGACAGGGGAATTCACCCCTCCACTTT. The encoded protein is CASSFRQGNSPLHF.

The chain recombines TRBV27 with TRBJ1-2; the D gene is possibly TRBD1 (6 bases). From germline, CDR1 is MNHEY and CDR2 SMNVEV (reference sequence). V was trimmed by 6 bases and J by 4 bases, leaving 15 bases between them. The CDR3 runs 14 residues. CDR3 residues: CASRLSGGGYGYTF. Written as DNA, the CDR3 is TGTGCCAGCAGACTCTCGGGGGGCGGCTATGGCTACACCTTC.